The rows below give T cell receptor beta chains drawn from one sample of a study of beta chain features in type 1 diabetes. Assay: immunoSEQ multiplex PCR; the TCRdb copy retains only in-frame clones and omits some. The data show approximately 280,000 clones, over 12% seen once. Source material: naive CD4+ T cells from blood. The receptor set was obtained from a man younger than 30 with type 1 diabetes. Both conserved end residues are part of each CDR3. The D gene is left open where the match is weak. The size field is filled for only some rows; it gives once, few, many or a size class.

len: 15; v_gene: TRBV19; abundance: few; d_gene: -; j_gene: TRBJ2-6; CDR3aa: CASSIGVTGANVLTF; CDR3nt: TGTGCCAGTAGTATCGGGGTCACCGGGGCCAACGTCCTGACTTTC
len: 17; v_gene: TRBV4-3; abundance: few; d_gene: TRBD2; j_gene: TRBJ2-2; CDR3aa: CASSQDARGAPFRELFF; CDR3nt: TGCGCCAGCAGCCAAGATGCGCGGGGGGCCCCGTTCAGGGAGCTGTTTTTT
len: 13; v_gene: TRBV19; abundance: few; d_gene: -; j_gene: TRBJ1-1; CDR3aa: CASSIEREQEAFF; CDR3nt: TGTGCCAGTAGTATTGAGCGGGAGCAAGAAGCTTTCTTT
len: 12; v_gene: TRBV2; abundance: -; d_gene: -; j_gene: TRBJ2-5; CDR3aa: CASQGLQETQYF; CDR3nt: TGTGCCAGCCAGGGCCTCCAAGAGACCCAGTACTTC
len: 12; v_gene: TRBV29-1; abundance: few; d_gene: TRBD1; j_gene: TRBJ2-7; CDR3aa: CSVAGTGVEQYF; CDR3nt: TGCAGCGTCGCCGGGACAGGGGTTGAGCAGTACTTC
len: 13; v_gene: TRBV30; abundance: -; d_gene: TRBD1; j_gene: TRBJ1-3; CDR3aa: CAWDRGLRNTIYF; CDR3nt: TGTGCCTGGGACAGGGGGCTAAGAAACACCATATATTTT
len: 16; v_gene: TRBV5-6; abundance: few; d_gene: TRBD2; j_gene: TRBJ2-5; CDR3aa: CASSLVTSGRLETQYF; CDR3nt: TGTGCCAGCAGCTTGGTTACTAGCGGGAGATTGGAGACCCAGTACTTC
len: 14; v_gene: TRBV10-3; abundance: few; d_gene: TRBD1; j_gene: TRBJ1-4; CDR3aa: CAIRVGQGIEKLFF; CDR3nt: TGTGCCATCAGGGTAGGACAGGGTATTGAAAAACTGTTTTTT
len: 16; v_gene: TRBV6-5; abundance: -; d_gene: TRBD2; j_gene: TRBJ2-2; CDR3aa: CASSYTTGLVVGELFF; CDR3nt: TGTGCCAGCAGTTACACTACGGGACTAGTTGTCGGGGAGCTGTTTTTT
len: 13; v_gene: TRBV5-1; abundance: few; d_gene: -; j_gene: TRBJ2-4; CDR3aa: CASSWRGGDIQYF; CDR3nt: TGCGCCAGCAGCTGGAGGGGGGGGGACATTCAGTACTTC
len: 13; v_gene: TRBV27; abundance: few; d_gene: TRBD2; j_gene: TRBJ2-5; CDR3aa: CATRKSGGETQYF; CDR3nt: TGTGCCACCCGTAAAAGCGGGGGGGAGACCCAGTACTTC
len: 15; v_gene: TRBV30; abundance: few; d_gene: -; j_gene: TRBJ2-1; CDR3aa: CAWTRGTAEGNEQFF; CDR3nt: TGTGCCTGGACCCGCGGGACAGCCGAAGGCAATGAGCAGTTCTTC
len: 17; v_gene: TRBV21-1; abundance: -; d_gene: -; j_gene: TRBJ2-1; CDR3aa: CASSPRTGREVKDEQFF; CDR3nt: TGTGCCAGCAGCCCAAGGACAGGGAGAGAGGTGAAGGATGAGCAGTTCTTC
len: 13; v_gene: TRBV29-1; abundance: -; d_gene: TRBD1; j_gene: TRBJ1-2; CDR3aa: CSVGRTGVDGYTF; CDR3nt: TGCAGCGTTGGCCGGACAGGGGTCGATGGCTACACCTTC
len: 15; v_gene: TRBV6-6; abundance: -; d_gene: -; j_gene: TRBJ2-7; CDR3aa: CASSQGGGREYEQYF; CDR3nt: TGTGCCAGCAGTCAGGGAGGGGGGCGTGAGTACGAGCAGTACTTC
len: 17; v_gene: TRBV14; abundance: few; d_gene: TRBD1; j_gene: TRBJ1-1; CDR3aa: CASSQDLGTGAPDEAFF; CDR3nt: TGTGCCAGCAGCCAAGATCTAGGGACAGGGGCACCTGATGAAGCTTTCTTT
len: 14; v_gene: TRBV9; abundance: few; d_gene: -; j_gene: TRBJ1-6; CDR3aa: CASSRTDPNSPLHF; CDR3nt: TGTGCCAGCAGCCGGACAGACCCTAATTCACCCCTCCACTTT
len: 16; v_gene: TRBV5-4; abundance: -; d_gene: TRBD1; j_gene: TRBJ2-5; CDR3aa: CASSLAPRTGSETQYF; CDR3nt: TGTGCCAGCAGCTTGGCTCCGAGGACAGGGTCCGAGACCCAGTACTTC
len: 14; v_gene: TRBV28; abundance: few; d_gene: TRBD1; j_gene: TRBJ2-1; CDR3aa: CASHTGVFYNEQFF; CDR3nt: TGTGCCAGCCACACAGGGGTCTTCTACAATGAGCAGTTCTTC
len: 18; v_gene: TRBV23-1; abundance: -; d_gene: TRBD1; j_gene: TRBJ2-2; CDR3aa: CASSLPHHRGPDTGELFF; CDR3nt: TGCGCCAGCAGTCTCCCACACCACAGGGGGCCGGACACCGGGGAGCTGTTTTTT
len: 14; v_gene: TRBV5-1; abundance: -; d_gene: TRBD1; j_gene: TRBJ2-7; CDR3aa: CASSPVRGSYEQYF; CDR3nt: TGCGCCAGCAGCCCAGTCAGGGGGTCCTACGAGCAGTACTTC
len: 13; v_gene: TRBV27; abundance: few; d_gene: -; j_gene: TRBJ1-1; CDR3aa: CASSPQDKWGAFF; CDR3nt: TGTGCCAGCAGTCCTCAGGACAAGTGGGGAGCTTTCTTT
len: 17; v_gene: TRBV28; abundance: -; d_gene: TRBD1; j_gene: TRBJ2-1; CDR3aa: CASSLWGGQGAYNEQFF; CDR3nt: TGTGCCAGCAGTTTATGGGGGGGACAGGGGGCTTACAATGAGCAGTTCTTC